This T cell receptor (beta chain) derives from a study of T-cell reconstitution after alpha-beta-depleted transplantation in children. The germline V and J ends were trimmed by 4 bases and 5 bases, with 19 bases remaining between them. Looked up from germline, CDR1 is SGHRS and CDR2 is YFSETQ. The CDR3 extends over 15 amino acids. Unique molecular identifiers tagged the TCRbeta library. A single record per CDR3 protein comes from TCRdb applying MiXCR to the PCR reads. This sample has about 540,000 distinct CDR3 sequences, with approximately 20% found just once. Ten or more counts support this clonotype.

The chain recombines TRBV5-1 with TRBJ2-7; D gene unclear. Source: PBMCs from the stem cell graft donor, taken from the stem cell graft. This receptor was identified in a human donor who donated a stem cell graft to a child with acute lymphoblastic leukemia. The CDR3 sequence is CASSEAAGYVDEQYF. The CDR3 region has the DNA TGCGCCAGCAGCGAGGCCGCCGGGTATGTGGACGAGCAGTACTTC.